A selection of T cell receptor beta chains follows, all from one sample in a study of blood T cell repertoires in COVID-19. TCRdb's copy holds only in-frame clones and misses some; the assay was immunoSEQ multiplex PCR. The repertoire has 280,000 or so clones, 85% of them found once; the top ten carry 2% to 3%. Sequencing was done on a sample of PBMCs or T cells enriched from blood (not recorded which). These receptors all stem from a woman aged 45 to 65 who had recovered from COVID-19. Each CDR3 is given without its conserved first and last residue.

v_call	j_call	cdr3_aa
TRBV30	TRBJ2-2	AWKGRLGRAGRGTGELF
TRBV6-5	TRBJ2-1	ASSYQSRNNEQF
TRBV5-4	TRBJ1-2	ASSAGQGGYGYT
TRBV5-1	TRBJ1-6	ASSLTGIYNSPLH
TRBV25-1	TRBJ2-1	ASTLSTAGPREHEQF
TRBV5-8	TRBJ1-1	ASSSRARGNTEAF
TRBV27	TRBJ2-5	ASSLAGSETQY
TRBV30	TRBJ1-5	AWSHSNSRGQPQH
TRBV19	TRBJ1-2	ASTDRANYGYT
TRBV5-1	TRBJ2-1	ASSLRETPYNEQF
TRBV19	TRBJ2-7	ASSTQTGSYEQY
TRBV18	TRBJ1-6	ASSQINRGSSGGAPLH
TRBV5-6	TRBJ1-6	ASSLVQGSSPLH
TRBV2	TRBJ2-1	ASSPGQGYNEQF
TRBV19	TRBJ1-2	ASTGTGYGYT
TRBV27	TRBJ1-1	ASSSRQGFGTEAF
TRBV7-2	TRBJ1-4	ASSLDYGKKLF